This T cell receptor (beta chain) stems from a study of OX40 agonist ivuxolimab in advanced cancers. Looking at the study overall: Patients were given ivuxolimab, an antibody that agonizes OX40 (CD134). Study findings and constraints: Clonal expansion was among the lowest in partial responders at 0.1-3.0 mg/kg, especially CD8+.

A word on this clone: What it recognizes is unknown.

Sequenced by immunoSEQ multiplex PCR; TCRdb stores in-frame clones only, minus some. The sample has more than 65,000 clones, under 80% seen once. J was trimmed by 5 bases and V by 4 bases; bases with no gene match: 5. CDR3 size: 13 residues. The germline gives CDR1 SQVTM, CDR2 ANQGSEA. The TCR sequence derives from an adult with an advanced solid tumor such as melanoma, head and neck, liver or kidney cancer. The material sequenced was CD4+ or CD8+ T cells sorted from blood, taken in a trial of the OX40 agonist ivuxolimab. This sequence joins TRBV29-1 and TRBJ2-5, with 9 bases matching TRBD1. The CDR3 DNA follows: TGCAGCGTTGTCACAGGGGGCGGGGAGACCCAGTACTTC. This gives the protein CSVVTGGGETQYF. Looking up the rest from reference TRBV29-1 and TRBJ2-5 gives the full variable domain: SAVISQKPSRDICQRGTSLTIQCQVDSQVTMMFWYRQQPGQSLTLIATANQGSEATYESGFVIDKFPISRPNLTFSTLTVSNMSPEDSSIYLCSVVTGGGETQYFGPGTRLLVL.